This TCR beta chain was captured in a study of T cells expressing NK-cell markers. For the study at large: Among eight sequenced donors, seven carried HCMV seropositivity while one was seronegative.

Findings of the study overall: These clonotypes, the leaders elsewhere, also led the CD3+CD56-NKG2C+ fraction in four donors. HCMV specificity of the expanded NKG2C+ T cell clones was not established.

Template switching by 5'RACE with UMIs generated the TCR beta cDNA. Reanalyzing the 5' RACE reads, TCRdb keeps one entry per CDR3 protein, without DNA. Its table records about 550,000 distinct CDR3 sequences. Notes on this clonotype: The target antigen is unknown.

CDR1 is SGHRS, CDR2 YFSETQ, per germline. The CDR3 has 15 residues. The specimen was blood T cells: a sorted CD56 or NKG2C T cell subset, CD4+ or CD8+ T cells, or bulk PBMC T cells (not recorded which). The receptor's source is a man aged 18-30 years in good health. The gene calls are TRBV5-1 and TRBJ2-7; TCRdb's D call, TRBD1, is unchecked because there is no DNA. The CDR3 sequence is CASSTRDGYSYEQYF.